This T cell receptor beta chain was recorded in a study of blood T cell repertoires in COVID-19. Overall study: Some COVID-19 samples were acute and others convalescent; all came from the United States, Italy and Spain.

The CDR3 length is 16 residues. Trimming took off 5 bases at V and 0 bases at J, with 16 bases between the two ends. The germline V gene encodes CDR1 SNHLY and CDR2 FYNNEI. Per the authors' pipeline: By means of reference gene primer amplification, nucleated cell counts were estimated. TCRdb keeps only in-frame clones here, not all; method: immunoSEQ multiplex PCR. The DNA was the basis for D and trimming; V, J and clone size are from that table. Of 140,000 or so clones listed, about 88% are singletons. The clonotype comes from a human donor in a cohort sampled during active COVID-19. This chain links TRBV2 with TRBJ1-1, with a tentative D call TRBD1 (5 bases). The sequencing input was peripheral blood. The CDR3 here is CASSKGTGEVNTEAFF. CDR3 bases: TGTGCCAGCAGTAAGGGAACGGGGGAGGTGAACACTGAAGCTTTCTTT.